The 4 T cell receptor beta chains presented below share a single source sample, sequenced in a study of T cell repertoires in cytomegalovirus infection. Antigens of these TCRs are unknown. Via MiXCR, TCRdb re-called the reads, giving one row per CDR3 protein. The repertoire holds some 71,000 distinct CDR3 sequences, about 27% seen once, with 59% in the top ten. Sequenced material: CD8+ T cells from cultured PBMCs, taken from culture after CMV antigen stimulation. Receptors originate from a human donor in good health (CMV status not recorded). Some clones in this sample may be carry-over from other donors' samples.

CDR3: CASSHLPGQRAYNEQFF. In DNA, the CDR3 is TGTGCCAGCAGCCACCTCCCGGGACAGAGAGCCTACAATGAGCAGTTCTTC. This chain joins TRBV14 and TRBJ2-1, with TRBD1 matching 7 bases. Per germline, CDR1 SGHDN and CDR2 FVKESK. The CDR3 extends over 17 amino acids. The V gene end was trimmed by 3 bases and the J gene end by 2 bases; junction bases not matched to a gene: 10.

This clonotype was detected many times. CDR3 protein: CASSLTSANTEAFF. The CDR3 nucleotides are TGTGCCAGCAGCTTGACTTCCGCTAACACTGAAGCTTTCTTT. The chain couples TRBV5-4 to TRBJ1-1; D not resolved. V was shortened by 1 base and J by 2 bases, with 9 bases between the two germline ends. Germline CDR1 SGHNT, CDR2 YYREEE (reference sequence). CDR3 length: 14 residues.

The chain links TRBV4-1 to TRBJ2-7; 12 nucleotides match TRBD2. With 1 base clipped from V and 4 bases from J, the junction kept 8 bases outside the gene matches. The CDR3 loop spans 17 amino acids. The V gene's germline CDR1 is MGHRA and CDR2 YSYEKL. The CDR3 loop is CASSQGLAGDLTYEQYF. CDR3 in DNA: TGCGCCAGCAGCCAAGGACTAGCGGGAGACCTCACGTACGAGCAGTACTTC.

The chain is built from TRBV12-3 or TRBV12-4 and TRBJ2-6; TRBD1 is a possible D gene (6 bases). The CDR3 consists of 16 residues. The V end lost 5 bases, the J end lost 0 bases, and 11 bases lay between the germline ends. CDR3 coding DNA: TGTGCCAGCAGTCCTATAGGGGGCTCTGGGGCCAACGTCCTGACTTTC. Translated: CASSPIGGSGANVLTF.